These 10 T cell receptor beta chains originate from one sample sequenced in a study of STAT5B mutations in CD4+ large granular lymphocyte leukemia. The data were produced by immunoSEQ multiplex PCR, yet TCRdb's version contains in-frame clones alone and is incomplete. The table lists 20,000 to 25,000 clones, over 70% of them singletons. Source material: CD4+ T cells from blood buffy coats. Receptor source: a human donor in good health.

The chain employs TRBV19 and TRBJ1-6; D gene ambiguous. CDR3 size: 14 residues. V gave up 1 base and J gave up 10 bases, with 11 bases separating them. Germline CDR1 LNHDA, CDR2 SQIVND (reference sequence). The CDR3 sequence: CASSIALTESPLHF. CDR3 DNA: TGTGCCAGTAGTATAGCACTTACCGAATCACCCCTCCACTTT.

This clone was picked up a small number of times. The chain combines TRBV28 with TRBJ1-4; D call uncertain. CDR1 and CDR2 (germline): MDHEN, SYDVKM. Trimming shortened V by 10 bases and J by 0 bases, and 3 bases separated the two germline ends. The CDR3 runs 11 residues. CDR3: CATTTNEKLFF. The CDR3 DNA reads as TGTGCCACCACAACTAATGAAAAACTGTTTTTT.

The chain uses TRBV5-1 and TRBJ2-3, with no clear D. The germline CDR1 and CDR2 sequences are SGHRS and YFSETQ. CDR3 size: 14 residues. Trimming removed 2 bases from V and 0 bases from J, with 7 bases in between. CDR3 protein: CASSFSASTDTQYF. The CDR3, as DNA: TGCGCCAGCAGCTTTTCCGCTAGCACAGATACGCAGTATTTT.

The chain recombines TRBV19 with TRBJ1-1; weak D call: TRBD1 (5 bases). The V gene's germline CDR1 is LNHDA and CDR2 SQIVND (reference sequence). The germline V and J ends were trimmed by 2 bases and 5 bases, with 9 bases remaining between them. This CDR3 contains 13 residues. CDR3 sequence: CASSIPRATEAFF. The DNA of the CDR3 is TGTGCCAGTAGTATACCCAGGGCGACTGAAGCTTTCTTT.

The J gene is TRBJ2-1, the V gene TRBV5-1; 11 nucleotides match TRBD2. Per the germline V gene, CDR1 is SGHRS and CDR2 is YFSETQ. This CDR3 is 18 amino acids long. V lost 4 bases to trimming and J lost 0 bases; unmatched junction nucleotides: 9. Here the CDR3 DNA reads TGCGCCAGCAGCACTCCCGGGACTAGCGGTATCTCCTACAATGAGCAGTTCTTC. This codes for CASSTPGTSGISYNEQFF.

This chain joins TRBV28 and TRBJ2-5; no definite D call. TRBJ2-7 explains the end of the DNA better; the J call may be wrong. Germline V gene data show CDR1 as MDHEN and CDR2 as SYDVKM. CDR3 length equals 13 residues. The CDR3 DNA follows: TGTGCCAGCAGTTTACCACAGCGCAACGAGCAGTACTTC. Amino acids: CASSLPQRNEQYF.

The rearrangement joins TRBV27 to TRBJ2-7; the D gene could be TRBD1 or TRBD2 (6 bases each). V was cut by 6 bases and J by 0 bases, with 15 bases left in between. This CDR3 contains 15 residues. In germline, CDR1 is MNHEY, CDR2 SMNVEV (reference sequence). DNA for the CDR3: TGTGCCAGCAGGTTAGGGGGGATGAGCTCCTACGAGCAGTACTTC. This encodes CASRLGGMSSYEQYF.

The chain has TRBV6-1 and TRBJ1-5, with 7 bases aligning to TRBD1. Trimming removed 5 bases from V and 4 bases from J; junction bases left unmatched: 8. The CDR3 runs 15 residues. The germline V gene has CDR1 MNHNS and CDR2 SASEGT. CDR3 nucleotides: TGTGCCAGCAGTAATACGGGACAGCTTAATCAGCCCCAGCATTTT. Amino acids: CASSNTGQLNQPQHF.

The chain employs TRBV27 and TRBJ2-5, with 9 bases aligning to TRBD2. The J call may be mistaken, given a closer DNA end match to TRBJ2-7. The CDR3 sequence is 14 residues long. Germline CDR1 and CDR2: MNHEY and SMNVEV (reference sequence). This CDR3 reads CASSLRAGGYEQYF. CDR3 coding DNA: TGTGCCAGCAGTTTACGAGCGGGAGGCTACGAGCAGTACTTC.

This clone appeared once. V is TRBV10-1 and J is TRBJ2-7; TRBD2 agrees at 8 bases. Per the germline V gene, CDR1 is WNHNN and CDR2 is SYGVQD (reference sequence). V lost 1 base to trimming and J lost 1 base; unmatched junction nucleotides: 3. CDR3 length: 15 amino acids. CDR3 DNA sequence: TGCGCCAGCAGTGAGTTTACGGGAGGGTCCTACGAGCAGTACTTC. It encodes CASSEFTGGSYEQYF.